Shown below are 19 T cell receptor beta chains from a single sample sequenced in a study of blood T cell repertoires in COVID-19. The method was immunoSEQ multiplex PCR; TCRdb's version includes in-frame clones alone and lacks a portion of them. This sample yields 180,000 or so clones, of which roughly four fifths are seen a single time; roughly 14% belongs to the top ten. The sample consisted of peripheral blood. Receptor source: a man over 45 who had recovered from COVID-19.

CDR3 loop: CASSKNRVAGEKLFF. Written as DNA, the CDR3 is TGTGCCAGCAGCAAAAACAGGGTGGCAGGTGAAAAACTGTTTTTT. This chain uses TRBV2 with TRBJ1-4; the D gene is possibly TRBD1 (6 bases). The CDR3 spans 15 residues. Germline V gene lookup returns CDR1 SNHLY and CDR2 FYNNEI. V was pared by 6 bases and J by 7 bases, with 18 bases between.

The V gene is TRBV7-8, the J gene TRBJ1-5, with D unclear. Germline V lookup: CDR1 SGHVS, CDR2 FQNEAQ. This CDR3 comprises 14 residues. Between the trimmed V and J ends, which lost 1 base and 4 bases, there was a span of 8 bases. For the CDR3, the DNA is TGTGCCAGCAGCTTAGATACAGCAAATCAGCCCCAGCATTTT. It encodes CASSLDTANQPQHF. Combining the CDR3 with reference TRBV7-8 and TRBJ1-5 gives the whole variable domain GAGVSQSPRYKVAKRGQDVALRCDPISGHVSLFWYQQALGQGPEFLTYFQNEAQLDKSGLPSDRFFAERPEGSVSTLKIQRTQQEDSAVYLCASSLDTANQPQHFGDGTRLSIL.

The sample holds a few counts of this clone. J is TRBJ2-7 and V is TRBV5-1; 8 bases align to TRBD2. CDR1 and CDR2 (germline): SGHRS, YFSETQ. The trim removed 4 bases at V and 6 bases at J, leaving 6 bases unmatched. This CDR3 comprises 13 residues. CDR3 protein: CASSELSGSEQYF. CDR3 nucleotide sequence: TGCGCCAGCAGCGAATTGAGCGGGAGCGAGCAGTACTTC.

The V gene is TRBV5-4, the J gene TRBJ2-7; D is ambiguous. CDR3 length equals 15 residues. The germline V gene encodes CDR1 SGHNT and CDR2 YYREEE (reference sequence). V shed 0 bases and J shed 2 bases, with 12 bases lying between them. CDR3 protein: CASSLGVLFAYEQYF. CDR3 nucleotides: TGTGCCAGCAGCTTGGGTGTCCTTTTCGCCTACGAGCAGTACTTC.

The sample holds a few counts of this clone. V and J are TRBV6-5 and TRBJ2-1, with a tentative D call TRBD1 (6 bases). The CDR3 spans 15 residues. CDR1 is MNHEY and CDR2 is SVGAGI in the germline V gene. Trimming left V 6 bases short and J 2 bases short, with 14 bases between. The CDR3 is CASRPGAGAYNEQFF. The DNA for the CDR3 is TGTGCCAGCAGGCCAGGGGCAGGGGCCTACAATGAGCAGTTCTTC.

On this clone itself: At one boundary the junction diverges from the germline segment, which might be a read error. The chain carries TRBV29-1 and TRBJ2-7, with 9 bases matching TRBD1. Looked up from germline, CDR1 is SQVTM and CDR2 is ANQGSEA. The CDR3 has 14 residues. This chain's CDR3 is CSVEVTGGSHEQYF. DNA for the CDR3: TGCAGCGTTGAAGTAACAGGGGGCTCCCACGAGCAGTACTTC.

The chain joins TRBV5-1 to TRBJ1-3; no clear D gene. Looked up from germline, CDR1 is SGHRS and CDR2 is YFSETQ. V was clipped by 2 bases and J by 4 bases, with 4 bases between them. This CDR3 spans 12 amino acids. The CDR3 sequence: CASSFFGNTIYF. The CDR3 DNA is TGCGCCAGCAGCTTCTTCGGAAACACCATATATTTT.

The chain recombines TRBV11-1 with TRBJ2-7; 8 bases match TRBD1. The CDR3 loop spans 15 amino acids. Germline CDR1 is SGHAT and CDR2 is FQDESV (reference sequence). The trim removed 4 bases at V and 1 base at J, leaving 6 bases unmatched. The CDR3 loop reads CASSSGTGTSYEQYF. The CDR3 region has the DNA TGTGCCAGCAGCTCCGGGACAGGCACATCCTACGAGCAGTACTTC.

This chain links TRBV10-3 with TRBJ2-5; tentatively, D is TRBD2 (6 bases). The CDR3 runs 14 residues. Trimming took off 0 bases at V and 2 bases at J, with 7 bases between the two ends. Germline values: CDR1 ENHRY, CDR2 SYGVKD. CDR3 protein: CAISESGLQETQYF. The CDR3 region has the DNA TGTGCCATCAGTGAGTCCGGACTACAAGAGACCCAGTACTTC.

This clone turned up a few times. This rearrangement joins TRBV6-1 to TRBJ1-5; D may be TRBD1 (6 bases). V lost 2 bases and J 6 bases, leaving 20 bases between the germline ends. This CDR3 comprises 17 residues. The germline V gene has CDR1 MNHNS and CDR2 SASEGT. The CDR3 bases are TGTGCCAGCAGTGAATTGTCTGTGGGGGCCTCGTTTCAGCCCCAGCATTTT. This gives the protein CASSELSVGASFQPQHF.

This chain uses TRBV2 with TRBJ2-1, with D perhaps matching TRBD2 (7 bases). Trimming shortened V by 3 bases and J by 7 bases, and 10 bases separated the two germline ends. Germline V lookup: CDR1 SNHLY, CDR2 FYNNEI. This CDR3 comprises 13 residues. CDR3 coding DNA: TGTGCCAGCAGTGATGGGGGGGCGAATGAGCAGTTCTTC. Protein product: CASSDGGANEQFF.

This rearrangement joins TRBV4-1 to TRBJ2-7; 11 bases match TRBD1. The CDR3 has 15 residues. Germline CDR1 reads MGHRA; CDR2 reads YSYEKL. V gave up 1 base and J gave up 6 bases; unmatched junction bases: 5. In DNA, the CDR3 is TGCGCCAGCAGCCAAGGGGGGACAGGGGGACTCGAGCAGTACTTC. As protein: CASSQGGTGGLEQYF.

J is TRBJ2-7 and V is TRBV2; TRBD1 matches 7 bases. The CDR3 extends over 14 amino acids. Trimming cost V 9 bases and J 0 bases; bases outside gene matches: 8. The V gene's germline CDR1 is SNHLY and CDR2 FYNNEI. This chain's CDR3 is CAREQTGSSYEQYF. In nucleotides, the CDR3 is TGTGCCAGGGAACAGACAGGGAGCTCCTACGAGCAGTACTTC.

The rearrangement links TRBV24-1 to TRBJ2-1; D is undetermined. V was clipped by 8 bases and J by 15 bases, with 16 bases between them. The CDR3 sequence is 11 residues long. Germline values: CDR1 KGHDR, CDR2 SFDVKD. The CDR3 DNA reads as TGTGCCACCATAAGCCACGTCCCCCCGTTCTTC. Translation: CATISHVPPFF.

The chain employs TRBV25-1 and TRBJ1-5; D is undetermined. Trimming pared 1 base from V and 6 bases from J, leaving 10 bases between. The V gene's germline CDR1 is MGHDK and CDR2 SYGVNS. This CDR3 has 14 amino acids. In DNA, the CDR3 is TGTGCCAGCAGTGAATCGGGAGCTTTTCAGCCCCAGCATTTT. This codes for CASSESGAFQPQHF.

In its sample, this clone was seen a few times. The rearrangement joins TRBV28 to TRBJ2-7; D gene uncertain. The CDR3 is 14 amino acids. Germline V CDR1 and CDR2: MDHEN, SYDVKM. V lost 6 bases and J lost 0, with 12 bases in between. CDR3 amino acids: CASSYQAFSYEQYF. The CDR3 coding sequence is TGTGCCAGCAGCTACCAGGCGTTCTCCTACGAGCAGTACTTC.

At least ten counts were recorded for this clone. This chain uses TRBV15 with TRBJ2-7; 8 bases align to TRBD2. Germline trimming cut 0 bases from V and 3 bases from J; bases unmatched to any gene: 10. Germline V gene sequence: CDR1 LNHNV, CDR2 YYDKDF (reference sequence). The CDR3 length is 17 residues. The CDR3 here is CATSRDLFTSGNYEQYF. DNA for the CDR3: TGTGCCACCAGCAGAGATCTCTTTACTAGCGGAAACTACGAGCAGTACTTC.

The chain is built from TRBV7-2 and TRBJ1-2, with a tentative D call TRBD1 (5 bases). In germline, CDR1 is SGHTA, CDR2 FQGNSA. With 0 bases removed from V and 6 bases from J, the gap between germline ends came to 11 bases. The CDR3 loop spans 14 amino acids. CDR3 loop: CASSLALGTHGYTF. The CDR3, as DNA: TGTGCCAGCAGCTTAGCGCTCGGGACTCATGGCTACACCTTC. The full variable domain, rest sourced from reference TRBV7-2 and TRBJ1-2, is GAGVSQSPSNKVTEKGKDVELRCDPISGHTALYWYRQSLGQGLEFLIYFQGNSAPDKSGLPSDRFSAERTGGSVSTLTIQRTQQEDSAVYLCASSLALGTHGYTFGSGTRLTVV.

The rearrangement joins TRBV29-1 to TRBJ2-5; TRBD1 matches 7 bases. The CDR3 runs 14 residues. The V gene end was trimmed by 2 bases and the J gene end by 3 bases; junction bases not matched to a gene: 6. Germline V gene lookup returns CDR1 SQVTM and CDR2 ANQGSEA. The CDR3, as DNA: TGCAGCGTTGAAAAGGGGGCGACGAAAGAGACCCAGTACTTC. Protein product: CSVEKGATKETQYF.